This TCR beta chain emerged from a study of blood T cells in healthy people across ages. Comment on this clonotype: This may arise from a read error, as a much more abundant clone is one base away.

This CDR3 is 13 amino acids long. V was pared by 11 bases and J by 3 bases, with 16 bases between. Per the germline V gene, CDR1 is ENHRY and CDR2 is SYGVKD. Alongside a J-beta primer mix, a sample-barcoded 5' primer served in a second PCR lasting roughly 6 to 11 cycles. TCRdb passed the 5' RACE reads through MiXCR, listing each CDR3 protein once. The sample contains 650,000 to 1,000,000 distinct CDR3 sequences, under 40% of which appear only once. The sample comprised blood. This clonotype was sampled from a young man in good health. The chain carries TRBV10-3 and TRBJ1-2; no clear D. The CDR3 spells CAGNREDDYGYTF. In DNA, the CDR3 is TGTGCCGGCAATAGGGAGGACGACTATGGCTACACCTTC.